This T cell receptor (beta chain) was profiled in a study of CD8+ T cells in alopecia areata. About this clone itself: No antigen is known for it.

Regarding the study as a whole: Researchers report lesional scalp, most notably alopecia totalis/universalis, outstripped normal scalp in clonality. With patients, TCR sharing proved less clear than in mice, a difference possibly related to HLA.

RNA was extracted and reverse transcribed into cDNA as the sequencing template. TCRdb keeps only in-frame clones here, not all; method: immunoSEQ multiplex PCR. The sample carries fewer than 200,000 clones, less than 70% recorded once. Treatment denoted: oral pan-JAK inhibitor, 5-10 mg twice daily. Alopecia areata patients provided lesional scalp punch biopsies and peripheral blood, both collected for the study. This TCR derives from a human donor with alopecia areata. This sample comprised CD4+ T cells sorted from blood, obtained at week 24, from a patient treated with tofacitinib.

The CDR3 DNA follows: TGTGCCAGCAGCCCTGCTGGGACAGGGGGCGAAAAACTGTTTTTT. Translation: CASSPAGTGGEKLFF. J is TRBJ1-4 and V is TRBV5-6; 12 bases are shared with TRBD1. Germline trimming cut 4 bases from V and 8 bases from J; bases unmatched to any gene: 6. Germline V lookup: CDR1 SGHDT, CDR2 YYEEEE. The CDR3 is made up of 15 amino acids.